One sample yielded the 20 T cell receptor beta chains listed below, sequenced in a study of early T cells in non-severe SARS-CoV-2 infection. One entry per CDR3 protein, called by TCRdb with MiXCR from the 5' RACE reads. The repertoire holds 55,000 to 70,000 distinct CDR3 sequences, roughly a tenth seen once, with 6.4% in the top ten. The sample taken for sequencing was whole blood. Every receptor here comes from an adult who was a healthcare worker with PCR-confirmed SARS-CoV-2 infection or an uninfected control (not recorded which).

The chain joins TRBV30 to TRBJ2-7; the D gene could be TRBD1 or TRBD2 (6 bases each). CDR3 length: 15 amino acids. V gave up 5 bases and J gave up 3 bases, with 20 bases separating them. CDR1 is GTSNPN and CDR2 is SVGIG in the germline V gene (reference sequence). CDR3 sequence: CAWGSRGAEGYEQYF. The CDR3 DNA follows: TGTGCCTGGGGGAGCAGGGGAGCGGAGGGCTACGAGCAGTACTTC.

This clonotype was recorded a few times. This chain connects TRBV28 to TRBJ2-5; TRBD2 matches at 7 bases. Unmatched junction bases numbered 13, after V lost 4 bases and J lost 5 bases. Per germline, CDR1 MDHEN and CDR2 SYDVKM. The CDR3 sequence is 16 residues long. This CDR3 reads CASSSPGGEGAETQYF. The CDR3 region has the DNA TGTGCCAGCAGTTCCCCTGGGGGGGAAGGTGCGGAGACCCAGTACTTC.

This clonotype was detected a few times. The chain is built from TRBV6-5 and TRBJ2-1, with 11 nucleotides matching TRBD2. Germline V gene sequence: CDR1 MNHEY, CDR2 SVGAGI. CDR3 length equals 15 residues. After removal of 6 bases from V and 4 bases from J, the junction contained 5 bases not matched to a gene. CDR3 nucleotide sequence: TGTGCCAGCAGACCCGGGACTAGCGGATACAATGAGCAGTTCTTC. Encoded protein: CASRPGTSGYNEQFF.

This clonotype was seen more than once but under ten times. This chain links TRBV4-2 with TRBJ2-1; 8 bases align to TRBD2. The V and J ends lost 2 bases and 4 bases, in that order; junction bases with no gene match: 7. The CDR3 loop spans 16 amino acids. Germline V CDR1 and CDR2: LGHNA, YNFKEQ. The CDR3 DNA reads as TGTGCCAGCAGCCAACCCGGGACTAGTTCATACAATGAGCAGTTCTTC. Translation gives CASSQPGTSSYNEQFF.

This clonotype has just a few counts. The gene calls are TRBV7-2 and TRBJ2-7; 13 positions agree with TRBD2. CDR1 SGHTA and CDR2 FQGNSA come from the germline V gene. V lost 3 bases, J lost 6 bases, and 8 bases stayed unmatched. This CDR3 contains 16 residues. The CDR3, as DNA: TGTGCCAGCAGCTTGGGGACTAGCGGGGCCCTGGGCGAGCAGTACTTC. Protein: CASSLGTSGALGEQYF. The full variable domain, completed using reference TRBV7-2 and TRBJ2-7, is GAGVSQSPSNKVTEKGKDVELRCDPISGHTALYWYRQSLGQGLEFLIYFQGNSAPDKSGLPSDRFSAERTGGSVSTLTIQRTQQEDSAVYLCASSLGTSGALGEQYFGPGTRLTVT.

The CDR3 here is CASSPGVIETQYF. The DNA for the CDR3 is TGCGCCAGCAGTCCAGGGGTTATAGAGACCCAGTACTTC. The chain recombines TRBV10-1 with TRBJ2-5, with D tentatively TRBD1 (6 bases). Germline V lookup: CDR1 WNHNN, CDR2 SYGVQD (reference sequence). This CDR3 has 13 residues. Between the trimmed V and J ends, which lost 5 bases and 4 bases, there was a span of 11 bases.

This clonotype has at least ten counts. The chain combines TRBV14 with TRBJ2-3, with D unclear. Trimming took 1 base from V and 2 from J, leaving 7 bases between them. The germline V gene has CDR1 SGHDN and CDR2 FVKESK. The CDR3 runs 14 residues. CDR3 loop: CASSQGWITDTQYF. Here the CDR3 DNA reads TGTGCCAGCAGCCAAGGATGGATCACAGATACGCAGTATTTT. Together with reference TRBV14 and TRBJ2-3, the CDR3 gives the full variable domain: EAGVTQFPSHSVIEKGQTVTLRCDPISGHDNLYWYRRVMGKEIKFLLHFVKESKQDESGMPNNRFLAERTGGTYSTLKVQPAELEDSGVYFCASSQGWITDTQYFGPGTRLTVL.

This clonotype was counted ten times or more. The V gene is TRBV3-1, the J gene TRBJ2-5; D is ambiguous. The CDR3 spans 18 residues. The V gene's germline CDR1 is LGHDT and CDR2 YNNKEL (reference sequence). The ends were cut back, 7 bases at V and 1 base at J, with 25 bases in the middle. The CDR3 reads CASIDPSLDPPLQETQYF. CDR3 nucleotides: TGTGCCAGCATCGACCCGTCCTTAGATCCCCCCCTCCAAGAGACCCAGTACTTC.

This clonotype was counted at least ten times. The CDR3 DNA sequence: TGTGCCAGCAGCTTGGGCGGAAAAGGCGAGCAGTACTTC. Its translation is CASSLGGKGEQYF. V and J are TRBV11-2 and TRBJ2-7; D remains ambiguous. The CDR3 spans 13 residues. Germline CDR1 SGHAT, CDR2 FQNNGV. Trimming pared 3 bases from V and 6 bases from J, leaving 12 bases between. Full variable domain (rest looked up from reference TRBV11-2 and TRBJ2-7): EAGVAQSPRYKIIEKRQSVAFWCNPISGHATLYWYQQILGQGPKLLIQFQNNGVVDDSQLPKDRFSAERLKGVDSTLKIQPAKLEDSAVYLCASSLGGKGEQYFGPGTRLTVT.

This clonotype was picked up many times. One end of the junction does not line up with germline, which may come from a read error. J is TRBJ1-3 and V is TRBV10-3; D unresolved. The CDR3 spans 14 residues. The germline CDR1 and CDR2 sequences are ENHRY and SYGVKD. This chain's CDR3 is CASGSPRSENTIYF. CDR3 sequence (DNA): TGTGCCAGCGGAAGCCCGCGCTCTGAAAACACCATATATTTT.

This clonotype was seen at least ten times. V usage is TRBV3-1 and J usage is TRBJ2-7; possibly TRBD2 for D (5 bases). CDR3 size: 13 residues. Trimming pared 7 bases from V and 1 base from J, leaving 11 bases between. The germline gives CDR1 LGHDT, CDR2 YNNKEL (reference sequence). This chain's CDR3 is CASTLSGSYEQYF. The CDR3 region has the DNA TGTGCCAGCACCCTCAGCGGTTCCTACGAGCAGTACTTC.

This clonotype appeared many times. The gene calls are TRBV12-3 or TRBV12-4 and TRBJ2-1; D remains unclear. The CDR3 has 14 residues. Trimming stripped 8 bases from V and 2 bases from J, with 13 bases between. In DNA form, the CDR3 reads TGTGCCAGCCGTGACAACAGACCCTACAATGAGCAGTTCTTC. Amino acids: CASRDNRPYNEQFF.

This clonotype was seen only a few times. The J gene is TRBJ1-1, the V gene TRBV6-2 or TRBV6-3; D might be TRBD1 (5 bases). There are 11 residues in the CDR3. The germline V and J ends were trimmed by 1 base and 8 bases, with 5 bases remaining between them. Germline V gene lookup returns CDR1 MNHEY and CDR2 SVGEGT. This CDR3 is CASSYWGEAFF. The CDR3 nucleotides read TGTGCCAGCAGTTACTGGGGGGAAGCTTTCTTT.

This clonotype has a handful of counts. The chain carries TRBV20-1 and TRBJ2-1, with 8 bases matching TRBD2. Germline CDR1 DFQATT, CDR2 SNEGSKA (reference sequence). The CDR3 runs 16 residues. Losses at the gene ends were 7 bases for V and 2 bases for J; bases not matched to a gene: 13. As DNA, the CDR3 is TGCAGTGTAGTCGTAACGGGAGGGCGGACCTACAATGAGCAGTTCTTC. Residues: CSVVVTGGRTYNEQFF.

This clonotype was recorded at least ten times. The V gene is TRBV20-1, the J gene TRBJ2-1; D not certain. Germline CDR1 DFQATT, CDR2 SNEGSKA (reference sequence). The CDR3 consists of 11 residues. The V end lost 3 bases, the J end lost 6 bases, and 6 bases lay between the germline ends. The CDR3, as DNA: TGCAGTGCTAGGCAAATCAATGAGCAGTTCTTC. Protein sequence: CSARQINEQFF.

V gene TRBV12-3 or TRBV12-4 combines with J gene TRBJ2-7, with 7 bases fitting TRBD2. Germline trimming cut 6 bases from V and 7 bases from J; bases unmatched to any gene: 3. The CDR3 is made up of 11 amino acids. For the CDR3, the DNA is TGTGCCAGCAGCCAAGCGGGAGAGCAGTACTTC. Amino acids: CASSQAGEQYF.

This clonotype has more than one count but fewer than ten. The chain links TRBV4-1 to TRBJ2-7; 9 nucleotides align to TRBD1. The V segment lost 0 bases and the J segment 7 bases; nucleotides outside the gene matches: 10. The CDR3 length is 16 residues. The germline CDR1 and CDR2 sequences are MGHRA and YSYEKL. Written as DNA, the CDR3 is TGCGCCAGCAGCCAAGAGTCGGGACAGGGTTTACGAGAGCAGTACTTC. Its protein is CASSQESGQGLREQYF.

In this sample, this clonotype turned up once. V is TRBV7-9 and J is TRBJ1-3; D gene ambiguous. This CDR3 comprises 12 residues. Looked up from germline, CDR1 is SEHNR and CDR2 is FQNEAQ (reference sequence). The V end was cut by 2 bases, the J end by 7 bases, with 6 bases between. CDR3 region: CASSLSENTIYF. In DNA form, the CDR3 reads TGTGCCAGCAGCTTATCCGAGAACACCATATATTTT.

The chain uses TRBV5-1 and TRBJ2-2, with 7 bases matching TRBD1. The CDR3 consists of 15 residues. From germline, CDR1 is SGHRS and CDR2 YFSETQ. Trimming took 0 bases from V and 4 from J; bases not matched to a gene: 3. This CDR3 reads CASSLGDSITGELFF. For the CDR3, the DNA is TGCGCCAGCAGCTTGGGGGACAGTATCACCGGGGAGCTGTTTTTT.

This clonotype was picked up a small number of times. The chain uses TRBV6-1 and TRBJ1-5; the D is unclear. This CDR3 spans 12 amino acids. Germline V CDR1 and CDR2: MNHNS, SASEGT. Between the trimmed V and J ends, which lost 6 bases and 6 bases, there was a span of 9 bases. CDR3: CASSDALQPQHF. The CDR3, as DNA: TGTGCCAGCAGCGACGCCCTTCAGCCCCAGCATTTT.